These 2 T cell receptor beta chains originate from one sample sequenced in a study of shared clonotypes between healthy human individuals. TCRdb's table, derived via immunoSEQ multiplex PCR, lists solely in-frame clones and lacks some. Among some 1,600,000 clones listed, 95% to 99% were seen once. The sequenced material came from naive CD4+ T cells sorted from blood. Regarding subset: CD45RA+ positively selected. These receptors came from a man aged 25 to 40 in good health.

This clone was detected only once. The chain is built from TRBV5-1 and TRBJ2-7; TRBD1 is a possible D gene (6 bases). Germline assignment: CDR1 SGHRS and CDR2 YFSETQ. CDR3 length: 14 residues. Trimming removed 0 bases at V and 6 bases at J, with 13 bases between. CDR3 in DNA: TGCGCCAGCAGCTTGGGAACAGGGTTCGTCGAGCAGTACTTC. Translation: CASSLGTGFVEQYF. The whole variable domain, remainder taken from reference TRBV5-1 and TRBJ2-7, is KAGVTQTPRYLIKTRGQQVTLSCSPISGHRSVSWYQQTPGQGLQFLFEYFSETQRNKGNFPGRFSGRQFSNSRSEMNVSTLELGDSALYLCASSLGTGFVEQYFGPGTRLTVT.

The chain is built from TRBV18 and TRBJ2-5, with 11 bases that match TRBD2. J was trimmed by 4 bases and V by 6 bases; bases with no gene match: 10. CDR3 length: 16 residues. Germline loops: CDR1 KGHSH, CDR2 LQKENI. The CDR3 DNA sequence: TGTGCCAGCTCCCAGTCGACTAGCGGGATTGGAGAGACCCAGTACTTC. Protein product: CASSQSTSGIGETQYF.